This is a list of T cell receptor beta chains from one sample in a study of memory CD4+ T cells and cytomegalovirus serostatus. TCRdb's table, derived via immunoSEQ multiplex PCR, lists solely in-frame clones and lacks some. In the table there are under 80,000 clones, around 82% of which are singletons. The sample comprised memory CD4+ T cells from blood. The receptors shown here come from an adult in good health and CMV-seropositive. Each CDR3 is given with its conserved first and last residue. A D gene is named only where the DNA matches it firmly. Some rows have no size entry. The others give once, few or many, or a class for an expanded clone.

J: TRBJ1-1; size: few; V: TRBV7-9; D: .; CDR3: CASSLVDMTEAFF; DNA: TGTGCCAGCAGCTTAGTGGATATGACAGAAGCTTTCTTT
J: TRBJ2-2; size: .; V: TRBV7-8; D: .; CDR3: CASSLVGQTGELFF; DNA: TGTGCCAGCAGCTTAGTGGGCCAGACCGGGGAGCTGTTTTTT
J: TRBJ1-5; size: .; V: TRBV7-2; D: TRBD1; CDR3: CASSLTGNQPQHF; DNA: TGTGCCAGCAGCCTGACAGGGAATCAGCCCCAGCATTTT
J: TRBJ1-3; size: .; V: TRBV11-2; D: .; CDR3: CASSLRATSGNTIYF; DNA: TGTGCCAGCAGCTTAAGGGCTACCTCTGGAAACACCATATATTTT
J: TRBJ2-5; size: .; V: TRBV4-1; D: .; CDR3: CASSHPGEKTQYF; DNA: TGCGCCAGCAGCCACCCGGGGGAGAAGACCCAGTACTTC
J: TRBJ1-1; size: .; V: TRBV7-2; D: .; CDR3: CASSRGPDRNTEAFF; DNA: TGTGCCAGCAGCCGAGGGCCGGACAGGAACACTGAAGCTTTCTTT
J: TRBJ2-2; size: .; V: TRBV7-2; D: .; CDR3: CASSREGGPGELFF; DNA: TGTGCCAGCAGCCGAGAGGGGGGGCCCGGGGAGCTGTTTTTT
J: TRBJ2-7; size: .; V: TRBV7-9; D: .; CDR3: CASSLVPRAEQYF; DNA: TGTGCCAGCAGCTTAGTACCCAGGGCCGAGCAGTACTTC
J: TRBJ2-3; size: .; V: TRBV7-6; D: .; CDR3: CASSFGPSDTQYF; DNA: TGTGCCAGCAGCTTTGGACCCTCAGATACGCAGTATTTT
J: TRBJ1-2; size: .; V: TRBV19; D: .; CDR3: CASSIFWAGLDDYGYTF; DNA: TGTGCCAGTAGTATCTTTTGGGCCGGACTCGACGACTATGGCTACACCTTC
J: TRBJ2-1; size: .; V: TRBV10-3; D: TRBD2; CDR3: CAISESSGRASEQFF; DNA: TGTGCCATCAGTGAGTCTAGCGGGAGAGCGAGTGAGCAGTTCTTC
J: TRBJ2-5; size: .; V: TRBV7-2; D: .; CDR3: CASSLGQGGSGTYYF; DNA: TGTGCCAGCAGCTTAGGTCAGGGGGGGAGCGGGACCTATTACTTC
J: TRBJ2-4; size: .; V: TRBV12-5; D: TRBD1; CDR3: CASGLDRGNTKNIQYF; DNA: TGTGCTAGTGGCCTGGACAGGGGGAACACCAAAAACATTCAGTACTTC
J: TRBJ2-5; size: once; V: TRBV30; D: TRBD2; CDR3: CAWTLAGARDQYF; DNA: TGTGCCTGGACACTAGCGGGGGCTCGTGACCAGTACTTC
J: TRBJ2-1; size: .; V: TRBV7-2; D: TRBD1; CDR3: CASSIRQGGNEQFF; DNA: TGTGCCAGCAGCATCCGACAGGGCGGCAATGAGCAGTTCTTC
J: TRBJ1-1; size: .; V: TRBV18; D: TRBD1; CDR3: CASSTGGEMGTAFF; DNA: TGTGCCAGCTCAACAGGGGGAGAAATGGGAACAGCTTTCTTT
J: TRBJ1-2; size: .; V: TRBV5-6; D: TRBD1; CDR3: CASRPRTGRPGYTF; DNA: TGTGCCAGCAGGCCCCGGACAGGTCGCCCTGGCTACACCTTC
J: TRBJ2-5; size: .; V: TRBV4-1; D: .; CDR3: CASSQTNTQETQYF; DNA: TGCGCCAGCAGCCAAACTAACACCCAAGAGACCCAGTACTTC
J: TRBJ1-1; size: once; V: TRBV11-2; D: .; CDR3: CASSLVSRTNTEAFF; DNA: TGTGCCAGCAGCTTAGTCTCCAGGACGAACACTGAAGCTTTCTTT
J: TRBJ1-4; size: few; V: TRBV4-3; D: .; CDR3: CASSQVVTNEKLFF; DNA: TGCGCCAGCAGCCAGGTTGTAACTAATGAAAAACTGTTTTTT
J: TRBJ2-1; size: few; V: TRBV19; D: .; CDR3: CASTARAERVQFF; DNA: TGTGCCAGTACCGCAAGGGCTGAAAGGGTGCAGTTCTTC
J: TRBJ1-2; size: .; V: TRBV19; D: .; CDR3: CASSNGPLRGYTF; DNA: TGTGCCAGTAGTAATGGTCCCTTAAGGGGCTACACCTTC
J: TRBJ2-2; size: .; V: TRBV11-3; D: .; CDR3: CASSLAGELSGELFF; DNA: TGTGCCAGCAGCTTAGCGGGGGAACTTTCCGGGGAGCTGTTTTTT
J: TRBJ1-6; size: .; V: TRBV15; D: .; CDR3: CATSSVLVNSPLHF; DNA: TGTGCCACCAGCAGCGTATTGGTGAATTCACCCCTCCACTTT
J: TRBJ2-1; size: .; V: TRBV19; D: TRBD1; CDR3: CASRDRGYNEQFF; DNA: TGTGCCAGTAGGGACAGGGGGTACAATGAGCAGTTCTTC
J: TRBJ1-4; size: .; V: TRBV5-1; D: .; CDR3: CASSLGRGNEKLFF; DNA: TGCGCCAGCAGCTTGGGCAGGGGAAACGAAAAACTGTTTTTT
J: TRBJ2-2; size: .; V: TRBV12-5; D: TRBD2; CDR3: CASGSVLAGDVGELFF; DNA: TGTGCTAGTGGTTCCGTCCTAGCGGGAGATGTCGGGGAGCTGTTTTTT
J: TRBJ1-2; size: .; V: TRBV5-4; D: TRBD1; CDR3: CASSKSGTGGYGYTF; DNA: TGTGCCAGCAGCAAGTCCGGGACAGGGGGTTATGGCTACACCTTC
J: TRBJ2-3; size: .; V: TRBV6-5; D: .; CDR3: CASSNQRATDTQYF; DNA: TGTGCCAGCAGTAACCAGCGGGCCACAGATACGCAGTATTTT
J: TRBJ1-5; size: .; V: TRBV19; D: TRBD1; CDR3: CASSQQGLGQPQHF; DNA: TGTGCCAGTAGCCAACAGGGGTTGGGGCAGCCCCAGCATTTT
J: TRBJ1-4; size: .; V: TRBV10-3; D: TRBD1; CDR3: CAISDRGVSEKLFF; DNA: TGTGCCATCAGTGACAGGGGGGTTTCTGAAAAACTGTTTTTT
J: TRBJ2-2; size: .; V: TRBV6-7; D: .; CDR3: CASRPSFRELFF; DNA: TGTGCCAGCAGACCTAGCTTCAGGGAGCTGTTTTTT
J: TRBJ1-1; size: few; V: TRBV18; D: .; CDR3: CASSPIQPSNTEAFF; DNA: TGTGCCAGCTCACCAATCCAACCATCGAACACTGAAGCTTTCTTT
J: TRBJ1-1; size: few; V: TRBV11-3; D: .; CDR3: CASSLVGGITEAFF; DNA: TGTGCCAGCAGCTTAGTAGGGGGGATAACTGAAGCTTTCTTT
J: TRBJ1-1; size: few; V: TRBV18; D: .; CDR3: CASSSVGDTEAFF; DNA: TGTGCCAGCTCAAGCGTGGGGGACACTGAAGCTTTCTTT
J: TRBJ2-1; size: once; V: TRBV7-2; D: TRBD1; CDR3: CASSLGQANEQFF; DNA: TGTGCCAGCAGCCTCGGACAGGCCAATGAGCAGTTCTTC
J: TRBJ1-4; size: .; V: TRBV2; D: .; CDR3: CASSEDGGNEKLFF; DNA: TGTGCCAGCAGTGAAGACGGGGGCAATGAAAAACTGTTTTTT
J: TRBJ1-1; size: .; V: TRBV7-9; D: .; CDR3: CASSLAAWGGGGRNTEAFF; DNA: TGTGCCAGCAGCTTAGCTGCGTGGGGTGGTGGGGGAAGGAACACTGAAGCTTTCTTT
J: TRBJ1-2; size: few; V: TRBV6-1; D: TRBD1; CDR3: CAITDNTGVYYGYTF; DNA: TGTGCCATCACTGATAATACAGGGGTTTATTATGGCTACACCTTC
J: TRBJ1-4; size: .; V: TRBV28; D: .; CDR3: CASTVQDPNEKLFF; DNA: TGTGCCTCAACGGTCCAGGACCCTAATGAAAAACTGTTTTTT
J: TRBJ2-2; size: .; V: TRBV30; D: .; CDR3: CAWSGGVNTGELFF; DNA: TGTGCCTGGAGCGGAGGGGTAAACACCGGGGAGCTGTTTTTT
J: TRBJ2-5; size: .; V: TRBV7-2; D: .; CDR3: CASSLMGSQETQYF; DNA: TGTGCCAGCAGCTTAATGGGATCCCAAGAGACCCAGTACTTC
J: TRBJ1-3; size: .; V: TRBV30; D: .; CDR3: CAWSMRPRMDTIYF; DNA: TGTGCCTGGAGCATGAGACCTAGGATGGACACCATATATTTT
J: TRBJ1-1; size: .; V: TRBV30; D: .; CDR3: CAWNRGGEGTEAFF; DNA: TGTGCCTGGAATCGGGGAGGGGAAGGGACTGAAGCTTTCTTT
J: TRBJ1-5; size: .; V: TRBV2; D: TRBD1; CDR3: CASSDRGDSNQPQHF; DNA: TGTGCCAGCAGTGACAGGGGGGATAGCAATCAGCCCCAGCATTTT
J: TRBJ2-5; size: .; V: TRBV6-5; D: .; CDR3: CASSDREAETQYF; DNA: TGTGCCAGCAGTGACAGGGAGGCAGAGACCCAGTACTTC